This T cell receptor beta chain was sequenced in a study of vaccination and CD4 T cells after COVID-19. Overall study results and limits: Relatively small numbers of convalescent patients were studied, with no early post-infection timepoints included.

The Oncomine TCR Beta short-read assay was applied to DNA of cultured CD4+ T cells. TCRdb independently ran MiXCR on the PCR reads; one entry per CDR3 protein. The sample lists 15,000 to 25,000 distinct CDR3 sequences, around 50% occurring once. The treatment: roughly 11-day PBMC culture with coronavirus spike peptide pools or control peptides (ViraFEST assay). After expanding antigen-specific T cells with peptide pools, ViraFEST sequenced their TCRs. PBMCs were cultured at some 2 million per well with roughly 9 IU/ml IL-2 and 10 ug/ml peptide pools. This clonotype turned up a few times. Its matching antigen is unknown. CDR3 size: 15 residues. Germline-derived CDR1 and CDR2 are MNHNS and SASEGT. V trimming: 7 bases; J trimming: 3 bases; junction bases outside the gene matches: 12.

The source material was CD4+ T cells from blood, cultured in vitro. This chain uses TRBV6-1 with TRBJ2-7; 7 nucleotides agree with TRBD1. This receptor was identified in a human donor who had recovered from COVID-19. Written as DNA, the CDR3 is TGTGCCAGCAACTCCCCTCAAGGGGGCCACTACGAGCAGTACTTC. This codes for CASNSPQGGHYEQYF.